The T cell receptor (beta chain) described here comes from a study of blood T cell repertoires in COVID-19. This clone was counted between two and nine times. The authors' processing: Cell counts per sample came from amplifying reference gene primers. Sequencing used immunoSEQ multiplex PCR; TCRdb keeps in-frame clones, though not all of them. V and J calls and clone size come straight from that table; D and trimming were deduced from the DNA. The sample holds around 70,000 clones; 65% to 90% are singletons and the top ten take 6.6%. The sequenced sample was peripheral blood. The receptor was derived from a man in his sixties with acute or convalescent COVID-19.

CDR3 region: CANLPVGGSNQPQHF. The DNA of the CDR3 is TGTGCCAACTTGCCGGTCGGGGGTAGCAATCAGCCCCAGCATTTT. This chain joins TRBV6-5 and TRBJ1-5; perhaps TRBD1 as D (5 bases). Deletions cut 10 bases from V and 0 bases from J, with 16 bases between. Germline loops: CDR1 MNHEY, CDR2 SVGAGI. This CDR3 is 15 amino acids long.